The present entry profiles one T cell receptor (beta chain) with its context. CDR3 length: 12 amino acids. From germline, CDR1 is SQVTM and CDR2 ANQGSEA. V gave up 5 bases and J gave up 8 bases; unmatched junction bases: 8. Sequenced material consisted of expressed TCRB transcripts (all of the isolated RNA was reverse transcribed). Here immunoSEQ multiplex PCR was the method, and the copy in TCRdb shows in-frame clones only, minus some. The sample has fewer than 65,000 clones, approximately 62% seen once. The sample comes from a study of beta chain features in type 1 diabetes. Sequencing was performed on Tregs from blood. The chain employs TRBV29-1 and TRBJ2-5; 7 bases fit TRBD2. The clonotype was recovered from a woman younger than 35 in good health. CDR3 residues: CSVSSGAETQYF. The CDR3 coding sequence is TGCAGCGTTTCTAGCGGCGCTGAAACCCAGTACTTC.